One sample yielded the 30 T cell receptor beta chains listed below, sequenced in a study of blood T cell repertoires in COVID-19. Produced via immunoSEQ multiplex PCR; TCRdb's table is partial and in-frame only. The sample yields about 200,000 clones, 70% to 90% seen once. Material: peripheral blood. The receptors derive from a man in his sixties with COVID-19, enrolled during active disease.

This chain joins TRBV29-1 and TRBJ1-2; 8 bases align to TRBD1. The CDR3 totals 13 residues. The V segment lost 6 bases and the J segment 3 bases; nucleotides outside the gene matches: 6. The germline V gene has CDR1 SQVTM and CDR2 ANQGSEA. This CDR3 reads CSVPSDRDYGYTF. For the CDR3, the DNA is TGCAGCGTCCCCTCGGACAGGGACTATGGCTACACCTTC.

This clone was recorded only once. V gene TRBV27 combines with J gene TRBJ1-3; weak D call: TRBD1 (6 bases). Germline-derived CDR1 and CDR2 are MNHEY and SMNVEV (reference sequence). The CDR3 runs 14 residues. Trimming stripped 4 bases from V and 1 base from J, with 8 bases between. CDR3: CASSSGVSGNTIYF. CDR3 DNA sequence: TGTGCCAGCAGTTCAGGGGTTTCTGGAAACACCATATATTTT.

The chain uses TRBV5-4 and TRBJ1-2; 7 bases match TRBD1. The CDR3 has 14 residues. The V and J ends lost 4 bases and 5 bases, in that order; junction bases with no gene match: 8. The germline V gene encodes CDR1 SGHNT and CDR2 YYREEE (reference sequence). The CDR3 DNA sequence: TGTGCCAGCAGCGGCGGGACAGCCAAATATGGCTACACCTTC. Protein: CASSGGTAKYGYTF.

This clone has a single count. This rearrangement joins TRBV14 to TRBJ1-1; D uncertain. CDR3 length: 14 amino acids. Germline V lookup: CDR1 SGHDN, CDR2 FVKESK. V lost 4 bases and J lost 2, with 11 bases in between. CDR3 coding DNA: TGTGCCAGCAGCCTCCTGACAAGCAACACTGAAGCTTTCTTT. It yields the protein CASSLLTSNTEAFF.

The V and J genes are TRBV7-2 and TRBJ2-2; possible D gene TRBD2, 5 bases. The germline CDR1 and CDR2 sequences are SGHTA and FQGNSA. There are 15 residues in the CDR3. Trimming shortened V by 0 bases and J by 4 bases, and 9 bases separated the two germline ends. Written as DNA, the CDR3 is TGTGCCAGCAGCTTAGCAGGAGGTCTCACCGGGGAGCTGTTTTTT. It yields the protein CASSLAGGLTGELFF.

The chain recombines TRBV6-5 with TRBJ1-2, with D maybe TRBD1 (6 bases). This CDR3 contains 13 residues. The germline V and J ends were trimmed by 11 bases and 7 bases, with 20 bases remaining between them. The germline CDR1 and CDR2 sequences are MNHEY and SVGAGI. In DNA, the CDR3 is TGTGCCGCCAGCCGAGCAGGGGCCCTTGGCTACACCTTC. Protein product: CAASRAGALGYTF.

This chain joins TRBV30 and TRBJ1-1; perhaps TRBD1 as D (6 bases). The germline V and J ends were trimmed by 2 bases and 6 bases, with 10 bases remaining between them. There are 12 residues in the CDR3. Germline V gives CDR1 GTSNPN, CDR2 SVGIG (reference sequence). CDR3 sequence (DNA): TGTGCCTGGAGTCCTCGACAGGCTGAAGCTTTCTTT. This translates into CAWSPRQAEAFF.

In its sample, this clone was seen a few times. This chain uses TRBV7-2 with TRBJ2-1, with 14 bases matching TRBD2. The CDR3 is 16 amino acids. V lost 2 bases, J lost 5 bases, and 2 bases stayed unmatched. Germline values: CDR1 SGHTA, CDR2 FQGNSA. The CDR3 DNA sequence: TGTGCCAGCAGCTTACGACTAGCGGGAGGGCACAATGAGCAGTTCTTC. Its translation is CASSLRLAGGHNEQFF.

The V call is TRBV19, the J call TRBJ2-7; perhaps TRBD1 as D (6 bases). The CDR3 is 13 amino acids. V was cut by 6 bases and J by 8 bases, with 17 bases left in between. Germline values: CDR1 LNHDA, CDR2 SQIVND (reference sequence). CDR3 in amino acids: CASRQDRWGKQYF. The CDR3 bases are TGTGCCAGTAGACAAGACAGGTGGGGGAAGCAGTACTTC.

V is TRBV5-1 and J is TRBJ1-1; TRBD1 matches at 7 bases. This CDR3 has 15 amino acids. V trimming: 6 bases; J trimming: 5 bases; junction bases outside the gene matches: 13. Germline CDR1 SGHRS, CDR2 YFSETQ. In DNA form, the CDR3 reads TGCGCCAGCAACTTAGGCGGGACAGTCTTTACTGAAGCTTTCTTT. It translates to CASNLGGTVFTEAFF. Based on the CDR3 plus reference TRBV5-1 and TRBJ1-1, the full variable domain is KAGVTQTPRYLIKTRGQQVTLSCSPISGHRSVSWYQQTPGQGLQFLFEYFSETQRNKGNFPGRFSGRQFSNSRSEMNVSTLELGDSALYLCASNLGGTVFTEAFFGQGTRLTVV.

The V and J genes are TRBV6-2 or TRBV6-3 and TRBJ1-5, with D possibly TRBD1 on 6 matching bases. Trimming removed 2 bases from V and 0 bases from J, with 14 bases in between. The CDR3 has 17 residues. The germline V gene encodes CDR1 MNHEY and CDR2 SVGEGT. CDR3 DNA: TGTGCCAGCAGTTACCCCGGGACACTGGGTAGCAATCAGCCCCAGCATTTT. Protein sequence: CASSYPGTLGSNQPQHF.

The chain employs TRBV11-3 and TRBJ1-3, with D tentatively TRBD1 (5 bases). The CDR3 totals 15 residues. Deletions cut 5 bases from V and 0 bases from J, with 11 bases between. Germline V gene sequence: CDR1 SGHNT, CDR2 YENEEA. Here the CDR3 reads CASSTGTFSGNTIYF. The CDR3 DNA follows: TGTGCCAGCAGCACCGGGACTTTCTCTGGAAACACCATATATTTT.

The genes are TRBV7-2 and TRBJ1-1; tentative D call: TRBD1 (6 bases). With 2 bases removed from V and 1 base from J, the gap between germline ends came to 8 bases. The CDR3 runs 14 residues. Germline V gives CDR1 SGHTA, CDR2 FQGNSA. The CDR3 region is CASSLSQGNTEAFF. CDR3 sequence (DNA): TGTGCCAGCAGCTTATCACAGGGGAACACTGAAGCTTTCTTT.

The CDR3 protein is CASSIGQGTEAFF. CDR3 DNA sequence: TGTGCCAGCAGCATCGGACAGGGCACTGAAGCTTTCTTT. The chain joins TRBV7-9 to TRBJ1-1, with TRBD1 identical over 8 bases. Per germline, CDR1 SEHNR and CDR2 FQNEAQ (reference sequence). The CDR3 runs to 13 residues. The trim removed 5 bases at V and 4 bases at J, leaving 3 bases unmatched.

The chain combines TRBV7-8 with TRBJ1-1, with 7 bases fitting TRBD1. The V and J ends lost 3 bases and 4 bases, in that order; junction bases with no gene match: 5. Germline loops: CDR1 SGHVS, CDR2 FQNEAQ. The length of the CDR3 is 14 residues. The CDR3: CASSLTGPATEAFF. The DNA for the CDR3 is TGTGCCAGCAGCTTGACAGGGCCGGCCACTGAAGCTTTCTTT.

DNA for the CDR3: TGTGCCAGCTCACCAGTTCCTGTACTCATCTCTGGAAACACCATATATTTT. It translates to CASSPVPVLISGNTIYF. The genes are TRBV18 and TRBJ1-3; D unclear. CDR3 length: 17 amino acids. V was clipped by 2 bases and J by 0 bases, with 14 bases between them. Per the germline V gene, CDR1 is KGHSH and CDR2 is LQKENI.

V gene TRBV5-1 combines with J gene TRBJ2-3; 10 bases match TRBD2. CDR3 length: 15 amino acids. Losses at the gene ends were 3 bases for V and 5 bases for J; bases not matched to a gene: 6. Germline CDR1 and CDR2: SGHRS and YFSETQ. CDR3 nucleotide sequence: TGCGCCAGCAGCTGGCAAGCGGGAGGGATAGATACGCAGTATTTT. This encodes CASSWQAGGIDTQYF.

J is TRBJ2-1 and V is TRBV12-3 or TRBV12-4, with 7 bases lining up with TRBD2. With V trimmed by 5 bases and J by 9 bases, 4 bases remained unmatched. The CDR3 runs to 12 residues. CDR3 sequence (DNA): TGTGCCAGCAGTCGGGACTATTCTGAGCAGTTCTTC. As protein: CASSRDYSEQFF.

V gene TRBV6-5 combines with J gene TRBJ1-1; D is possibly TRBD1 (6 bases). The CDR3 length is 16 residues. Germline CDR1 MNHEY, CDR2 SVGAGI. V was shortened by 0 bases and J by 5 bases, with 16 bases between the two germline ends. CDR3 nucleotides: TGTGCCAGCAGTTACTCGTCTACAGGGCTGGGTACTGAAGCTTTCTTT. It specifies CASSYSSTGLGTEAFF.

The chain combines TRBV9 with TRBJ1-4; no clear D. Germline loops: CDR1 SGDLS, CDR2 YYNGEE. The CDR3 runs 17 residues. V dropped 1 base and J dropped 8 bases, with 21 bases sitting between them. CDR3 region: CASSVKAPGAGGEKLFF. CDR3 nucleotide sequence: TGTGCCAGCAGCGTAAAGGCGCCAGGAGCGGGTGGGGAAAAACTGTTTTTT.

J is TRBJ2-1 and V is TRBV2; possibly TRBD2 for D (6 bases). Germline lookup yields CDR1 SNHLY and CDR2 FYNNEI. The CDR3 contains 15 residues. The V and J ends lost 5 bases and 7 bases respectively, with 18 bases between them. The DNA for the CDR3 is TGTGCCAGCAGTCTTCACGGGACTGTCCCGAATGAGCAGTTCTTC. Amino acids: CASSLHGTVPNEQFF.

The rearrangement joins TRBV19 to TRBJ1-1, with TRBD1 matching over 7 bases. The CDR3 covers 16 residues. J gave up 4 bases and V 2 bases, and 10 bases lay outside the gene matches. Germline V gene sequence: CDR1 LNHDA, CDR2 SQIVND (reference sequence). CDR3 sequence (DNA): TGTGCCAGTAGTATACGATCGGACAGGACCGGCACTGAAGCTTTCTTT. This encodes CASSIRSDRTGTEAFF. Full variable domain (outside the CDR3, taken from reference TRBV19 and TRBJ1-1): DGGITQSPKYLFRKEGQNVTLSCEQNLNHDAMYWYRQDPGQGLRLIYYSQIVNDFQKGDIAEGYSVSREKKESFPLTVTSAQKNPTAFYLCASSIRSDRTGTEAFFGQGTRLTVV.

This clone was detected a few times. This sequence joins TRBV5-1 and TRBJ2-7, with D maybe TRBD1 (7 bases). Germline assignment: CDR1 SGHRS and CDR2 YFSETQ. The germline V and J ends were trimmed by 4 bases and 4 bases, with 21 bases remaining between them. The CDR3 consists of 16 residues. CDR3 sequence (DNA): TGCGCCAGCAGCAGGGGGCGGGGCGGGAAACTTTACGAGCAGTACTTC. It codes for CASSRGRGGKLYEQYF.

CDR3 residues: CASSLAGGLQNEQFF. The DNA of the CDR3 is TGTGCCAGCAGTTTAGCGGGAGGGCTTCAAAATGAGCAGTTCTTC. V and J are TRBV9 and TRBJ2-1; 11 nucleotides agree with TRBD2. V dropped 5 bases and J dropped 7; count of bases not matched to a gene: 8. This CDR3 region has 15 residues. CDR1 SGDLS and CDR2 YYNGEE come from the germline V gene.

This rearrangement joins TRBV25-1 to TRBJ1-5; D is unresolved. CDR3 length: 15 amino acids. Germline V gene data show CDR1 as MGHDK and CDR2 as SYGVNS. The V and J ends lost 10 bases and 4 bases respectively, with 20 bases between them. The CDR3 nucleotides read TGTGCCACCTCCTTTGGGAGGGAAGGAAATCAGCCCCAGCATTTT. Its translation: CATSFGREGNQPQHF.

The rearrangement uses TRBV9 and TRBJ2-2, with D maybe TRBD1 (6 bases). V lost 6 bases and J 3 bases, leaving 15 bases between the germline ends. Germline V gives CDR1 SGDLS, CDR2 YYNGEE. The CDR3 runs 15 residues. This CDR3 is CASTRGNRDTGELFF. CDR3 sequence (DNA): TGTGCCAGCACAAGGGGAAACAGGGACACCGGGGAGCTGTTTTTT.

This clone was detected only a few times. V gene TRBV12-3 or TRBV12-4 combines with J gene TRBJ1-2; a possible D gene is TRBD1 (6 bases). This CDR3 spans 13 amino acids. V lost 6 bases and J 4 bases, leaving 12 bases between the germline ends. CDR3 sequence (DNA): TGTGCCAGCAGCCGGGACACATTCTATGGCTACACCTTC. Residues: CASSRDTFYGYTF.

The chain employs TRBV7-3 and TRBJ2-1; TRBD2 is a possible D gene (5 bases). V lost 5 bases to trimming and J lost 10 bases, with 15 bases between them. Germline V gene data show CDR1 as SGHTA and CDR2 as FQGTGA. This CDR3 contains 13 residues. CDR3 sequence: CASSPERRREQFF. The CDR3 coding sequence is TGTGCCAGCAGCCCGGAAAGGAGGAGGGAGCAGTTCTTC.

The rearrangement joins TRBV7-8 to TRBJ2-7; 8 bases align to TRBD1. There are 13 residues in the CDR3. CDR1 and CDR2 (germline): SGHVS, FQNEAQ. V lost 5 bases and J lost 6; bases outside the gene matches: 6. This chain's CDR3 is CASSAGQGGEQYF. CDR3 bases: TGTGCCAGCAGCGCAGGACAGGGAGGCGAGCAGTACTTC. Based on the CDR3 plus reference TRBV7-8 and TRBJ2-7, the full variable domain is GAGVSQSPRYKVAKRGQDVALRCDPISGHVSLFWYQQALGQGPEFLTYFQNEAQLDKSGLPSDRFFAERPEGSVSTLKIQRTQQEDSAVYLCASSAGQGGEQYFGPGTRLTVT.

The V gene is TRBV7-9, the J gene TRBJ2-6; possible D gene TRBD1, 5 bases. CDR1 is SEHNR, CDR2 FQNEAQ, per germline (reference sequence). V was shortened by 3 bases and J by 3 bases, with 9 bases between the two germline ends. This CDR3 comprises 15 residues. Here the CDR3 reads CASSFQGLGANVLTF. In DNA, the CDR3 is TGTGCCAGCAGCTTCCAGGGCCTTGGGGCCAACGTCCTGACTTTC.